Below, 30 T cell receptor beta chains from the same sample are listed, as sequenced in a study of CD8 T cells in Susac syndrome. RNA totalling about 0.5 to 1 ug underwent reverse transcription with random hexamers. TCRdb passed the immunoSEQ multiplex PCR reads through MiXCR, listing each CDR3 protein once. The sample has about 100,000 distinct CDR3 sequences; around 95% are singletons. The sequencing sample was made of CD8+ T cells from PBMCs. The receptor source for this set is a human donor with Susac syndrome.

The chain links TRBV9 to TRBJ2-5, with D possibly matching TRBD1 (6 bases). V was cut by 0 bases and J by 4 bases, with 19 bases left in between. This CDR3 spans 17 amino acids. The germline CDR1 and CDR2 sequences are SGDLS and YYNGEE. CDR3 nucleotide sequence: TGTGCCAGCAGCGTAGCCAGCAGGGGAGTCCTGGGAGAGACCCAGTACTTC. Translated, it gives CASSVASRGVLGETQYF.

This chain joins TRBV20-1 and TRBJ1-4, with no clear D. The CDR3 spans 11 residues. Germline V CDR1 and CDR2: DFQATT, SNEGSKA (reference sequence). V dropped 6 bases and J dropped 10 bases, with 12 bases sitting between them. The CDR3 sequence is CSARTLGKLFF. The CDR3, as DNA: TGCAGTGCCCGGACGTTAGGAAAACTGTTTTTT.

The gene calls are TRBV6-5 and TRBJ1-2; 11 bases map to TRBD1. Germline CDR1 and CDR2: MNHEY and SVGAGI. The trim removed 4 bases at V and 8 bases at J, leaving 15 bases unmatched. This CDR3 contains 17 residues. Here the CDR3 DNA reads TGTGCCAGCAGTTCAACTTCCGGGACAGGGGGAACGGGCGGCTACACCTTC. This encodes CASSSTSGTGGTGGYTF.

The V gene is TRBV3-1, the J gene TRBJ1-5, with a possible D match to TRBD1 (5 bases). Germline V gene lookup returns CDR1 LGHDT and CDR2 YNNKEL (reference sequence). Trimming took 3 bases from V and 1 from J, leaving 7 bases between them. The CDR3 spans 14 residues. The CDR3 DNA reads as TGTGCCAGCAGCCAGGGGGGGAGCAATCAGCCCCAGCATTTT. Translated, it gives CASSQGGSNQPQHF.

The CDR3 bases are TGTGCCAGTAGTATATTCGAGGGGAGCGGGGCCAACGTCCTGACTTTC. It codes for CASSIFEGSGANVLTF. The J gene is TRBJ2-6, the V gene TRBV19; D possibly uses TRBD1 or TRBD2 (5 bases each). The germline V and J ends were trimmed by 2 bases and 4 bases, with 12 bases remaining between them. The CDR3 is 16 residues long. Per the germline V gene, CDR1 is LNHDA and CDR2 is SQIVND (reference sequence). Full variable domain (outside the CDR3, taken from reference TRBV19 and TRBJ2-6): DGGITQSPKYLFRKEGQNVTLSCEQNLNHDAMYWYRQDPGQGLRLIYYSQIVNDFQKGDIAEGYSVSREKKESFPLTVTSAQKNPTAFYLCASSIFEGSGANVLTFGAGSRLTVL.

V and J are TRBV20-1 and TRBJ1-2; 10 bases are shared with TRBD1. The CDR3 has 17 amino acids. Germline assignment: CDR1 DFQATT and CDR2 SNEGSKA (reference sequence). The ends lost 2 bases at V and 6 bases at J; junction bases unmatched: 15. The CDR3 loop is CSARKETLRDRGHGYTF. CDR3 sequence (DNA): TGCAGTGCTAGAAAAGAGACCCTCAGGGACAGGGGCCATGGCTACACCTTC.

The rearrangement joins TRBV14 to TRBJ2-1; D is uncertain. V lost 1 base and J 3 bases, leaving 13 bases between the germline ends. CDR3 length: 16 residues. Germline V lookup: CDR1 SGHDN, CDR2 FVKESK. CDR3 region: CASSQGVIYFYNEQFF. The CDR3 DNA follows: TGTGCCAGCAGCCAAGGGGTAATATATTTCTACAATGAGCAGTTCTTC. The entire variable domain, with the rest obtained from reference TRBV14 and TRBJ2-1, is as follows: EAGVTQFPSHSVIEKGQTVTLRCDPISGHDNLYWYRRVMGKEIKFLLHFVKESKQDESGMPNNRFLAERTGGTYSTLKVQPAELEDSGVYFCASSQGVIYFYNEQFFGPGTRLTVL.

V and J are TRBV13 and TRBJ2-5, with D perhaps matching TRBD2 (5 bases). CDR1 PRHDT and CDR2 FYEKMQ come from the germline V gene (reference sequence). V was clipped by 0 bases and J by 4 bases, with 18 bases between them. The CDR3 contains 17 residues. The CDR3: CASSLGDFRQDGETQYF. For the CDR3, the DNA is TGTGCCAGCAGCTTAGGGGACTTCCGGCAGGACGGAGAGACCCAGTACTTC. Full variable domain (missing parts from reference TRBV13 and TRBJ2-5): AAGVIQSPRHLIKEKRETATLKCYPIPRHDTVYWYQQGPGQDPQFLISFYEKMQSDKGSIPDRFSAQQFSDYHSELNMSSLELGDSALYFCASSLGDFRQDGETQYFGPGTRLLVL.

This chain connects TRBV12-5 to TRBJ1-2; D remains ambiguous. Germline V gene sequence: CDR1 LGHNT, CDR2 FRNRAP. The CDR3 covers 12 residues. Trimming left V 6 bases short and J 6 bases short, with 11 bases between. CDR3 residues: CASGPTVDGYTF. CDR3 sequence (DNA): TGTGCTAGTGGACCTACAGTGGATGGCTACACCTTC. Supplemented by reference TRBV12-5 and TRBJ1-2, the full variable domain reads DARVTQTPRHKVTEMGQEVTMRCQPILGHNTVFWYRQTMMQGLELLAYFRNRAPLDDSGMPKDRFSAEMPDATLATLKIQPSEPRDSAVYFCASGPTVDGYTFGSGTRLTVV.

This rearrangement joins TRBV20-1 to TRBJ1-3; TRBD1 agrees at 8 bases. J lost 0 bases, V lost 5 bases, and 0 bases had no gene match. CDR3 length: 13 residues. CDR1 is DFQATT, CDR2 SNEGSKA, per germline (reference sequence). The CDR3 DNA sequence: TGCAGTGCTGGGACAGGCTCTGGAAACACCATATATTTT. Its translation is CSAGTGSGNTIYF.

The rearrangement links TRBV29-1 to TRBJ1-2; 7 nucleotides match TRBD1. Per germline, CDR1 SQVTM and CDR2 ANQGSEA. The V and J ends lost 5 bases and 8 bases, in that order; junction bases with no gene match: 5. The CDR3 extends over 11 amino acids. This chain's CDR3 is CSVSDREGYTF. For the CDR3, the DNA is TGCAGCGTTTCTGACAGGGAAGGCTACACCTTC. The whole variable domain, filled in from reference TRBV29-1 and TRBJ1-2, reads SAVISQKPSRDICQRGTSLTIQCQVDSQVTMMFWYRQQPGQSLTLIATANQGSEATYESGFVIDKFPISRPNLTFSTLTVSNMSPEDSSIYLCSVSDREGYTFGSGTRLTVV.

This clonotype was recorded once. The V call is TRBV12-3 or TRBV12-4, the J call TRBJ1-2; D is uncertain. CDR3 length: 13 amino acids. V lost 6 bases and J lost 8, with 16 bases in between. CDR3 coding DNA: TGTGCCAGCAGCCCGGCACCACACCTCGGCTACACCTTC. Protein: CASSPAPHLGYTF.

The rearrangement links TRBV5-4 to TRBJ2-5, with unresolved D. Trimming shortened V by 1 base and J by 1 base, and 5 bases separated the two germline ends. This CDR3 contains 13 residues. Germline V gene sequence: CDR1 SGHNT, CDR2 YYREEE (reference sequence). The CDR3 protein is CASSLYSQETQYF. The CDR3 DNA follows: TGTGCCAGCAGCTTGTACAGCCAAGAGACCCAGTACTTC.

This chain links TRBV3-1 with TRBJ2-1, with D unclear. This CDR3 is built from 16 residues. Trimming pared 1 base from V and 0 bases from J, leaving 10 bases between. Germline CDR1 is LGHDT and CDR2 is YNNKEL (reference sequence). CDR3 sequence (DNA): TGTGCCAGCAGCCAAGTATCCGGTACCTCCTACAATGAGCAGTTCTTC. Translating gives CASSQVSGTSYNEQFF.

The chain carries TRBV5-1 and TRBJ2-3, with D perhaps matching TRBD1 or TRBD2 (5 bases each). Germline CDR1 SGHRS, CDR2 YFSETQ. The CDR3 is 15 amino acids. Between the trimmed V and J ends, which lost 0 bases and 4 bases, there was a span of 12 bases. CDR3 coding DNA: TGCGCCAGCAGCTTGGATCCGGGGCCACCAGATACGCAGTATTTT. The encoded protein is CASSLDPGPPDTQYF.

This clonotype appeared once. This chain connects TRBV27 to TRBJ2-3; D is uncertain. CDR1 MNHEY and CDR2 SMNVEV come from the germline V gene (reference sequence). V lost 4 bases to trimming and J lost 2 bases, with 10 bases between them. The CDR3 covers 14 residues. CDR3 residues: CASSSHHLTDTQYF. The CDR3 bases are TGTGCCAGCAGTTCGCACCACCTCACAGATACGCAGTATTTT.

The J gene is TRBJ2-3, the V gene TRBV29-1; the match to TRBD2 covers 14 bases. This CDR3 region has 14 residues. V lost 6 bases, J lost 7 bases, and 6 bases stayed unmatched. Germline-derived CDR1 and CDR2 are SQVTM and ANQGSEA. The CDR3 coding sequence is TGCAGCGTCGGGACTAGCGGGGGCGCATATACGCAGTATTTT. Translation: CSVGTSGGAYTQYF.

The V and J genes are TRBV29-1 and TRBJ1-1; D is ambiguous. Deletions cut 2 bases from V and 2 bases from J, with 6 bases between. The CDR3 covers 12 residues. In germline, CDR1 is SQVTM, CDR2 ANQGSEA. The CDR3 reads CSVEQSNTEAFF. CDR3 bases: TGCAGCGTTGAACAGAGTAACACTGAAGCTTTCTTT.

J is TRBJ2-7 and V is TRBV7-6, with 8 bases matching TRBD2. This CDR3 has 11 residues. J lost 10 bases, V lost 4 bases, and 3 bases had no gene match. Germline CDR1 SGHVS, CDR2 FNYEAQ. DNA for the CDR3: TGTGCCAGCAGCTCGGGGGGGGGCCAGTACTTC. As protein: CASSSGGGQYF.

This clonotype was seen only once. The rearrangement uses TRBV29-1 and TRBJ2-7, with TRBD2 identical over 15 bases. This CDR3 is 17 amino acids long. Germline values: CDR1 SQVTM, CDR2 ANQGSEA. With 1 base clipped from V and 5 bases from J, the junction kept 9 bases outside the gene matches. The CDR3, as DNA: TGCAGCGTTGAAGGGCAGGGACTAGCGGGAGGTTATAACGAGCAGTACTTC. As protein: CSVEGQGLAGGYNEQYF.

The V and J genes are TRBV29-1 and TRBJ1-2; 9 positions match TRBD1. This CDR3 comprises 11 residues. Germline loops: CDR1 SQVTM, CDR2 ANQGSEA. Unmatched junction bases numbered 0, after V lost 4 bases and J lost 6 bases. The CDR3: CSVGQGDGYTF. The CDR3 nucleotides read TGCAGCGTTGGACAGGGGGATGGCTACACCTTC.

The chain is built from TRBV27 and TRBJ1-5, with D tentatively TRBD1 (5 bases). The V gene's germline CDR1 is MNHEY and CDR2 SMNVEV (reference sequence). The CDR3 is 16 residues long. The V gene lost 5 bases and the J gene lost 5 bases, with 19 bases spanning the gap. CDR3 protein: CASSPQVAGTDQPQHF. The CDR3 DNA is TGTGCCAGCAGTCCACAGGTTGCTGGAACCGATCAGCCCCAGCATTTT.

The chain carries TRBV27 and TRBJ2-7; D is perhaps TRBD1 (5 bases). The CDR3 loop spans 13 amino acids. Germline assignment: CDR1 MNHEY and CDR2 SMNVEV (reference sequence). V gave up 5 bases and J gave up 0 bases, with 8 bases separating them. The CDR3, as DNA: TGTGCCAGCAGTCCAGGGAACTCCTACGAGCAGTACTTC. Translated: CASSPGNSYEQYF.

The V call is TRBV5-4, the J call TRBJ2-7; either TRBD1 or TRBD2 may supply D (6 bases each). Germline V gives CDR1 SGHNT, CDR2 YYREEE (reference sequence). Trimming removed 5 bases at V and 3 bases at J, with 24 bases between. CDR3 length: 17 amino acids. CDR3 coding DNA: TGTGCCAGCAGTGGGGGGCAAGGGGATGCTAGCGTCTACGAGCAGTACTTC. It codes for CASSGGQGDASVYEQYF.

The rearrangement joins TRBV28 to TRBJ1-1; D is perhaps TRBD1 (6 bases). The CDR3 covers 18 residues. V dropped 4 bases and J dropped 3 bases, with 24 bases sitting between them. Germline V gene data show CDR1 as MDHEN and CDR2 as SYDVKM. The CDR3 coding sequence is TGTGCCAGCAGTTATGCGCTCCCGGGACAACAGCGGTACACTGAAGCTTTCTTT. This codes for CASSYALPGQQRYTEAFF.

The chain has TRBV4-1 and TRBJ2-1, with TRBD2 matching over 7 bases. The V gene's germline CDR1 is MGHRA and CDR2 YSYEKL. The CDR3 runs 17 residues. V trimming: 2 bases; J trimming: 2 bases; junction bases outside the gene matches: 9. The CDR3 DNA reads TGCGCCAGCAGCCAACACGGTGAGCGGGGAGCCTACAATGAGCAGTTCTTC. It yields the protein CASSQHGERGAYNEQFF.

This clonotype was counted a single time. This sequence joins TRBV11-2 and TRBJ2-7; D might be TRBD1 (6 bases). Between the trimmed V and J ends, which lost 1 base and 7 bases, there was a span of 11 bases. The CDR3 has 13 residues. Per germline, CDR1 SGHAT and CDR2 FQNNGV. The CDR3: CASSLGTAWEQYF. The CDR3 DNA is TGTGCCAGCAGCTTAGGGACAGCTTGGGAGCAGTACTTC. Together with reference TRBV11-2 and TRBJ2-7, the CDR3 gives the full variable domain: EAGVAQSPRYKIIEKRQSVAFWCNPISGHATLYWYQQILGQGPKLLIQFQNNGVVDDSQLPKDRFSAERLKGVDSTLKIQPAKLEDSAVYLCASSLGTAWEQYFGPGTRLTVT.

V gene TRBV6-4 combines with J gene TRBJ2-3; no definite D call. The CDR3 is 12 residues long. Germline-derived CDR1 and CDR2 are MRHNA and SNTAGT. The V and J ends lost 2 bases and 5 bases respectively, with 5 bases between them. CDR3 DNA: TGTGCCAGCAGTGACGGGGAAGATACGCAGTATTTT. It yields the protein CASSDGEDTQYF.

The DNA for the CDR3 is TGTGCCAGCAGTCGCTTTACCTACGAGCAGTACTTC. This encodes CASSRFTYEQYF. The rearrangement joins TRBV6-2 or TRBV6-3 to TRBJ2-7; D remains ambiguous. V lost 5 bases to trimming and J lost 2 bases, with 7 bases between them. The CDR3 consists of 12 residues. Germline assignment: CDR1 MNHEY and CDR2 SVGEGT.

The CDR3 bases are TGTGCCAGCTCACCAGAGAAGCCGACTAGTTACACAGATACGCAGTATTTT. As protein: CASSPEKPTSYTDTQYF. The rearrangement links TRBV18 to TRBJ2-3, with D possibly TRBD2 on 6 matching bases. Germline-derived CDR1 and CDR2 are KGHSH and LQKENI. V shed 2 bases and J shed 2 bases, with 17 bases lying between them. The CDR3 length is 17 residues. Supplemented by reference TRBV18 and TRBJ2-3, the full variable domain reads NAGVMQNPRHLVRRRGQEARLRCSPMKGHSHVYWYRQLPEEGLKFMVYLQKENIIDESGMPKERFSAEFPKEGPSILRIQQVVRGDSAAYFCASSPEKPTSYTDTQYFGPGTRLTVL.